This T cell receptor beta chain stems from a study of CD8+ T cells in alopecia areata. Reverse transcribed after extraction, RNA yielded cDNA as the sequencing template. Here immunoSEQ multiplex PCR was the method, and the copy in TCRdb shows in-frame clones only, minus some. The sample yields 210,000 or so clones, over 60% seen once. The treatment: oral pan-JAK inhibitor, 5-10 mg twice daily. The receptor was derived from a human donor with alopecia areata. The material sequenced was CD4+ T cells sorted from blood, taken at approximately week 42, from a patient treated with tofacitinib.

This CDR3 reads CSAAGNMNTEAFF. The CDR3 bases are TGCAGCGCCGCGGGGAACATGAACACTGAAGCTTTCTTT. This rearrangement joins TRBV29-1 to TRBJ1-1, with D unresolved. The ends were cut back, 7 bases at V and 0 bases at J, with 12 bases in the middle. This CDR3 spans 13 amino acids. The germline V gene has CDR1 SQVTM and CDR2 ANQGSEA.